This TCR beta chain was sequenced for a study of cytomegalovirus exposure and HLA in healthy donors. As for the study in general: A later analysis reported the approximately 120 validation repertoires used the same platform as the approximately 660 first-cohort repertoires.

The CDR3 contains 13 residues. The germline gives CDR1 LNHDA, CDR2 SQIVND (reference sequence). V gave up 9 bases and J gave up 0 bases, with 12 bases separating them. Points on this clone: The antigen remains unidentified.

Using immunoSEQ multiplex PCR, the repertoire was profiled, and TCRdb retains in-frame clones only, with some absent. The table includes 130,000 or so clones, approximately 90% detected once. The study's findings and limits: It was 150 to 200 TCR beta chains that were listed as cytomegalovirus-associated. The CMV antigen specificity of a few CMV-associated chains was confirmed through in vitro analysis.

The chain recombines TRBV19 with TRBJ2-7, with D perhaps matching TRBD1 (6 bases). Sequenced material: PBMCs. The receptor was derived from a woman in her 30s in good health and CMV-seropositive. CDR3 region: CASSRTASYEQYF. The CDR3 region has the DNA TGTGCCAGCAGCCGGACAGCCTCCTACGAGCAGTACTTC.